The T cell receptor beta chain under discussion was sequenced for a study of T cell responses to AZD1222 COVID-19 vaccine. Study-level background: Second-dose intervals near 4 or 12 weeks were combined.

Findings and caveats of the study: Baseline seropositivity characterized only a handful of AZD1222 recipients.

Germline V lookup: CDR1 MDHEN, CDR2 SYDVKM. Trimming pared 5 bases from V and 4 bases from J, leaving 17 bases between. The CDR3 contains 15 residues. Turning to this clone: Its antigen remains unknown.

Sequencing was performed with immunoSEQ multiplex PCR; in TCRdb, only in-frame clones are kept and a portion is missing. The sample consists of about 96,000 clones, 90% of them appearing once. The chain has TRBV28 and TRBJ1-2; weak D call: TRBD1 (6 bases). The specimen comprised peripheral blood, sampled on day 0 of AZD1222 vaccination. The origin of this receptor is an adult in good health. In DNA form, the CDR3 reads TGTGCCAGCAGTCCCGCGGGACATACTCCCTATGGCTACACCTTC. Translated, it gives CASSPAGHTPYGYTF.